This T cell receptor beta chain derives from a study of shared clonotypes between healthy human individuals. Overall study context: A donor's plate count was three for CD4 naive and three for CD4 memory; CD8 naive had two and CD8 memory one.

Trimming removed 8 bases from V and 7 bases from J; junction bases left unmatched: 11. Germline V gives CDR1 MNHNS, CDR2 SASEGT. The CDR3 is made up of 15 amino acids. It was across several immunoSEQ plates that each subset's genomic DNA was evenly split. The table came from immunoSEQ multiplex PCR; TCRdb's copy has only in-frame clones and leaves some out. Of 2 million to 2.5 million clones listed, around 93% are singletons. Sequences were obtained from naive CD4+ T cells from PBMCs. Stated subset: CD45RA+ positively selected. This clonotype was obtained from a man younger than 35 in good health. Some clones in this sample may be carry-over from other donors' samples. This sequence joins TRBV6-1 and TRBJ2-1; TRBD1 matches 10 bases. The CDR3 region has the DNA TGTGCCAGCGAAGTCCGGGACAGGGGTTTGAATGAGCAGTTCTTC. Its translation: CASEVRDRGLNEQFF.